This T cell receptor (beta chain) originates from a study of blood T cell repertoires in COVID-19. Overall study context: Researchers got acute and convalescent COVID-19 samples from the United States, Italy and Spain.

As processed by the authors: Amplified reference gene primers provided the basis for estimating nucleated cell counts. Sequenced by immunoSEQ multiplex PCR; TCRdb stores in-frame clones only, minus some. V, J and clone size are taken as reported in that table, and D and trimming were inferred from the DNA itself. The profile covers about 74,000 clones, with about four fifths appearing a single time and under 25% taken by the ten largest. CDR3 length: 14 amino acids. Between the trimmed V and J ends, which lost 0 bases and 2 bases, there was a span of 5 bases. Looked up from germline, CDR1 is KGHSH and CDR2 is LQKENI.

The V call is TRBV18, the J call TRBJ1-5, with unresolved D. This clonotype originated in a man in his sixties or seventies with acute or convalescent COVID-19. Sequenced input: peripheral blood. The CDR3 coding sequence is TGTGCCAGCTCACCACCGCAGGGCAATCAGCCCCAGCATTTT. Protein: CASSPPQGNQPQHF.